One sample yielded the 9 T cell receptor beta chains listed below, sequenced in a study of blood T cell repertoires in COVID-19. Sequencing was performed with immunoSEQ multiplex PCR; in TCRdb, only in-frame clones are kept and a portion is missing. The sample comprises over 30,000 clones, about 90% of which are singletons, and around 10% rests with the top ten. The material sequenced was peripheral blood. All receptors come from a man between 65 and 79 years old with acute or convalescent COVID-19.

V usage is TRBV9 and J usage is TRBJ1-3; unclear D gene. Trimming left V 3 bases short and J 7 bases short, with 14 bases between. Germline V lookup: CDR1 SGDLS, CDR2 YYNGEE. The CDR3 is made up of 14 amino acids. The DNA for the CDR3 is TGTGCCAGCAGCGCCCTCTCCGAGGAGAACACCATATATTTT. Protein product: CASSALSEENTIYF.

The chain joins TRBV28 to TRBJ1-5; 9 bases map to TRBD1. The germline CDR1 and CDR2 sequences are MDHEN and SYDVKM. With 4 bases clipped from V and 7 bases from J, the junction kept 11 bases outside the gene matches. CDR3 length: 16 residues. For the CDR3, the DNA is TGTGCCAGCAGTTCCACTCCGGGGACAGGGCTCCAGCCCCAGCATTTT. Its protein is CASSSTPGTGLQPQHF.

Turning to this clone: An end of the junction does not agree with germline; a read error may underlie this. V and J are TRBV2 and TRBJ2-2; 8 bases are a match to TRBD1. The CDR3 is 16 amino acids. CDR1 is SNHLY and CDR2 is FYNNEI in the germline V gene. The CDR3, as DNA: TGTGCCAGCAGAGAAGTTGGGACAGGGAACACCGGGGAGCTGTTTTTT. This translates into CASREVGTGNTGELFF.

The chain employs TRBV14 and TRBJ1-5; no clear D gene. Between the trimmed V and J ends, which lost 2 bases and 3 bases, there was a span of 8 bases. CDR1 is SGHDN, CDR2 FVKESK, per germline. This CDR3 contains 14 residues. Here the CDR3 reads CASSQRGYNQPQHF. CDR3 nucleotide sequence: TGTGCCAGCAGCCAACGAGGGTACAATCAGCCCCAGCATTTT.

In the case of this clone: The identical CDR3 is also encoded by other nucleotide sequences in the sample. V and J are TRBV9 and TRBJ1-2; the D is unclear. Germline V gene lookup returns CDR1 SGDLS and CDR2 YYNGEE. V was cut by 0 bases and J by 1 base, with 4 bases left in between. The CDR3 contains 13 residues. This chain's CDR3 is CASSVDSNYGYTF. CDR3 nucleotide sequence: TGTGCCAGCAGCGTAGACAGTAACTATGGCTACACCTTC.

This chain joins TRBV29-1 and TRBJ1-1; D not certain. From germline, CDR1 is SQVTM and CDR2 ANQGSEA. Between the trimmed V and J ends, which lost 6 bases and 0 bases, there was a span of 8 bases. CDR3 size: 12 residues. This chain's CDR3 is CSVSGLNTEAFF. CDR3 DNA sequence: TGCAGCGTGTCTGGGCTGAACACTGAAGCTTTCTTT.

This clone has a single count. The chain joins TRBV4-2 to TRBJ2-1; D perhaps matches TRBD2 (6 bases). Germline CDR1 reads LGHNA; CDR2 reads YNFKEQ. Trimming cost V 1 base and J 5 bases, with 12 bases left between them. This CDR3 region has 15 residues. The CDR3 region has the DNA TGTGCCAGCAGCCAAGCGGCCCGGAGGGACAATGAGCAGTTCTTC. Translating gives CASSQAARRDNEQFF.

This clone was counted only a few times. CDR3: CASSPLRQGNTEAFF. In nucleotides, the CDR3 is TGTGCCAGCTCACCTCTGAGACAGGGGAACACTGAAGCTTTCTTT. This chain connects TRBV18 to TRBJ1-1; 7 bases align to TRBD1. The CDR3 is 15 residues long. The ends lost 3 bases at V and 1 base at J; junction bases unmatched: 5. Germline-derived CDR1 and CDR2 are KGHSH and LQKENI.

The chain links TRBV12-5 to TRBJ2-3; 8 positions agree with TRBD2. The ends lost 7 bases at V and 0 bases at J; junction bases unmatched: 21. The CDR3 totals 20 residues. The germline CDR1 and CDR2 sequences are LGHNT and FRNRAP. The chain's CDR3 is CASATKGLAGLAPSTDTQYF. The DNA of the CDR3 is TGTGCTAGTGCTACGAAAGGGCTAGCGGGTTTAGCCCCTAGCACAGATACGCAGTATTTT. Full variable domain (outside the CDR3, taken from reference TRBV12-5 and TRBJ2-3): DARVTQTPRHKVTEMGQEVTMRCQPILGHNTVFWYRQTMMQGLELLAYFRNRAPLDDSGMPKDRFSAEMPDATLATLKIQPSEPRDSAVYFCASATKGLAGLAPSTDTQYFGPGTRLTVL.